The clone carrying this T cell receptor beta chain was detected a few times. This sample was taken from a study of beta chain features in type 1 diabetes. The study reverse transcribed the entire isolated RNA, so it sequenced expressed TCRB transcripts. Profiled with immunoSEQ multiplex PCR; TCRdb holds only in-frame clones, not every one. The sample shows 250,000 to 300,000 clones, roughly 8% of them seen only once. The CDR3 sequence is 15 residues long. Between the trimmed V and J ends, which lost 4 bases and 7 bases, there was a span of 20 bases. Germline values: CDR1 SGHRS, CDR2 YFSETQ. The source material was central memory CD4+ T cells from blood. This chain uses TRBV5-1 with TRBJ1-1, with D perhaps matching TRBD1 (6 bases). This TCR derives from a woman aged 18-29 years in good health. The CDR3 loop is CASSQFGGIELEAFF. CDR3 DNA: TGCGCCAGCAGCCAATTCGGGGGCATCGAGCTTGAAGCTTTCTTT.